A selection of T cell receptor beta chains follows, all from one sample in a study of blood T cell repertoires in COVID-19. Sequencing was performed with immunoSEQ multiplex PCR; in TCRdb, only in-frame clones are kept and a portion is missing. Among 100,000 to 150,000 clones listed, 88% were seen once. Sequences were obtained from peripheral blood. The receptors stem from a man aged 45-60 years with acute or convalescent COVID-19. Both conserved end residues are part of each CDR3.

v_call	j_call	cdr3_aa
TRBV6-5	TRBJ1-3	CASSPKSGNTIYF
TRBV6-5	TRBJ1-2	CASRRPGQGRGYTF
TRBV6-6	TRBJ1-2	CAASDGVGTGGYTF
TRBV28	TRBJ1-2	CASSLRTVRYYGYTF
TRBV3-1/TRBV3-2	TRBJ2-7	CASRLGSGGYEQYF
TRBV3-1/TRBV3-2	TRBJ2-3	CASSGRGGGTDTQYF
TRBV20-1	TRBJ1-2	CSVGRSYGYTF
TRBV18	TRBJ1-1	CASSPTSRAEAFF
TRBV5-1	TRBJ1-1	CASSFPSGVNTEAFF
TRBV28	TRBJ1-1	CASSPATGRTEAFF
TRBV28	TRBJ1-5	CASSSPGGRLNQPQHF
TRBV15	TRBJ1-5	CATSSPGGGSYGPQHF
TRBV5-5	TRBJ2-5	CASNSRDRLDQETQYF
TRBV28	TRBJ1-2	CASRGGGPSYGYTF
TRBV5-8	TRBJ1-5	CASSSRGAGNQPQHF
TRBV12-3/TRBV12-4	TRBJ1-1	CASSLGGGTEAFF
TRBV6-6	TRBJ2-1	CASDPTSGADNEQFF
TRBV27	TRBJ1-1	CASSFSRNTEAFF
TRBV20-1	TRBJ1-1	CSASAGGDITEAFF
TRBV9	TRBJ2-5	CASGTSGGYQETQYF
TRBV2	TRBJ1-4	CASRDRDEKLFF
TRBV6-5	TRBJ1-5	CASSTNSNQPQHF
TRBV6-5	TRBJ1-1	CASSYSKEWIRTEAFF
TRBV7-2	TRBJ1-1	CASSAKRGYTEAFF
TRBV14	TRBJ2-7	CASSPYGTGREQYF
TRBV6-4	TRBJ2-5	CASSESSHETQYF
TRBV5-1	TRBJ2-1	CASSLVRASSYNEQFF
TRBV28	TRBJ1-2	CASSYQGQYGYTF
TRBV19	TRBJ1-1	CASSIRDRRFHMNTEAFF
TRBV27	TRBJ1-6	CASSFHRGANSPLHF
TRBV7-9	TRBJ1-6	CASSLSWEGSPLHF
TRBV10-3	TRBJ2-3	CAISEIGTQNTDTQYF
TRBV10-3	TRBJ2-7	CAIRTEVVYEQYF
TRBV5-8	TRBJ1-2	CASTLIGGEGYTF
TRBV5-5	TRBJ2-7	CASSLFPFSGSSYEQYF
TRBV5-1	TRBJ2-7	CASSLGAEGLYEQYF
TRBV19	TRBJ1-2	CASSINFGYTF
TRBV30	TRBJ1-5	CAWSGSSNQPQHF
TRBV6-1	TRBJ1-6	CASSEGRTGSSPLHF